Listed here is a single T cell receptor beta chain. This clonotype was found a few times. Its antigen remains unidentified. The sample holds no much larger clone one base away, and base qualities are not on file. From the cysteine through the phenylalanine, the CDR3 covers 14 amino acids. The entry retains the CDR3 DNA only, 42 bases that are in frame from base 1. Trimming leaves V shorter by 6 bases and J shorter by 5 bases, with the junction holding 6 bases beyond the gene matches. The instrument given in TCRdb is Illumina HiSeq 2500. TCR beta libraries were prepared by quantitative 5'-RACE with molecular barcodes. From the authors' description of their analysis: To identify disease-linked TCR variants, a new computational method was used, one built on a probabilistic model of VDJ rearrangement. TCRdb passed the public sequencing reads through fastp at Q25 and MiXCR, retaining productive beta sequences. Rows merge per CDR3 protein into single entries with the most common DNA and genes. These V and J calls originate from TCRdb's pipeline instead of the authors' own analysis. The table for this sample lists 350,000 to 450,000 distinct CDR3 sequences; 20% to 25% of them were counted only once. The ten most abundant clones make up under 15% of the sample.

This specimen belongs to a study of CD8 T cells in ankylosing spondylitis (dated by TCRdb to 2016 to 2017). Study-level background: The study set out to find disease-linked TCR variants by profiling T cell receptor beta repertoires in ankylosing spondylitis patients and healthy donors. The full study cohort comprised around 25 ankylosing spondylitis patients and 85 to 120 healthy donors. Peripheral blood was sampled, and synovial fluid was also collected from ankylosing spondylitis patients.

The research as a whole found: The disease-linked clones showed a CD8+ phenotype and occurred at relatively low frequencies in peripheral blood. Significant enrichment of the disease-linked clones was reported in matched synovial fluid samples from ankylosing spondylitis patients. A TCR beta motif of several highly homologous amino acid variants appeared characteristic of blood from ankylosing spondylitis patients. Some TCR beta motif variants had previously been reported in synovial fluid and blood of reactive arthritis patients, which suggested common disease-initiation mechanisms.

The receptor comes from a male donor with ankylosing spondylitis or in good health (not recorded which). The V gene is TRBV12-3 or TRBV12-4 and the J gene is TRBJ2-7; 11 bases in between match TRBD2. The sample consisted of blood, either unsorted or a sorted T cell fraction (not recorded which). The CDR3 loop reads CASSLAGGVHEQYF. The DNA sequence is given as TGTGCCAGCAGCCTAGCGGGGGGAGTCCACGAGCAGTACTTC.